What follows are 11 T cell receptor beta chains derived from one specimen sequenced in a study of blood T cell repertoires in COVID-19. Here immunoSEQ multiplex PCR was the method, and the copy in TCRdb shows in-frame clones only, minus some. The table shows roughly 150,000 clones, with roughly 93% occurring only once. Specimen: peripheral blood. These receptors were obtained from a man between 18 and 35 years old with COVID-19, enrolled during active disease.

CDR3 coding DNA: TGTGCCAGCAGTTCTGTTTATAGCAATCAGCCCCAGCATTTT. Protein sequence: CASSSVYSNQPQHF. The rearrangement uses TRBV28 and TRBJ1-5; D call uncertain. This CDR3 has 14 residues. V lost 4 bases, J lost 0 bases, and 7 bases lay in between. The germline V gene has CDR1 MDHEN and CDR2 SYDVKM.

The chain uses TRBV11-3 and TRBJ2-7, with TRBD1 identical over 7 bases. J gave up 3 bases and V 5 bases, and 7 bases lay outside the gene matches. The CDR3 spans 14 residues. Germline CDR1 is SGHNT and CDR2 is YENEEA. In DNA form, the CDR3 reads TGTGCCAGCAGCCCAAGGGCAGGGGGCTACGAGCAGTACTTC. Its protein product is CASSPRAGGYEQYF.

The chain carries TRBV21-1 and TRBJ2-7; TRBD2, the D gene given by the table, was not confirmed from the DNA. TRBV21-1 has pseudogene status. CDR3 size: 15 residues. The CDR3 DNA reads TGTGCCAGCAGCAAAGGAGTACTAGCGGGAGTTGAGCAGTACTTC. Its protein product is CASSKGVLAGVEQYF.

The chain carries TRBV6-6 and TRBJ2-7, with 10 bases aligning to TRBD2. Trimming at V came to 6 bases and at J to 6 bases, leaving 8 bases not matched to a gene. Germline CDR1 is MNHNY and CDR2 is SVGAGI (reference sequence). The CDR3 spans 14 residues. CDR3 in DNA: TGTGCCAGCAGATTTACTAGACTAGCGGGCGAGCAGTACTTC. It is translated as CASRFTRLAGEQYF.

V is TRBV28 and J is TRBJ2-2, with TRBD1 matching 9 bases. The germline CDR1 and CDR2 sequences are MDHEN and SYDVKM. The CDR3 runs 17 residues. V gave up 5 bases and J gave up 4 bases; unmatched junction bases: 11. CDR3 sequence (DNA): TGTGCCAGCAGTACCCTTTTGGGACAGGGTGGCACCGGGGAGCTGTTTTTT. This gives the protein CASSTLLGQGGTGELFF.

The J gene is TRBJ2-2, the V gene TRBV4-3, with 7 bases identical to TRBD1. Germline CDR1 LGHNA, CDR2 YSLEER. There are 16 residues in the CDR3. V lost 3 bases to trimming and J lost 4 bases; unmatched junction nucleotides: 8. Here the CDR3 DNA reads TGCGCCAGCAGCCATGGACGCGACAGGGCCACCGGGGAGCTGTTTTTT. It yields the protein CASSHGRDRATGELFF.

CDR3 amino acids: CASSLLRSYNEQFF. CDR3 DNA sequence: TGTGCCAGCAGTTTATTGCGGTCCTACAATGAGCAGTTCTTC. V usage is TRBV27 and J usage is TRBJ2-1, with D hard to call. Trimming removed 1 base from V and 1 base from J, with 5 bases in between. The length of the CDR3 is 14 residues. The germline V gene encodes CDR1 MNHEY and CDR2 SMNVEV (reference sequence).

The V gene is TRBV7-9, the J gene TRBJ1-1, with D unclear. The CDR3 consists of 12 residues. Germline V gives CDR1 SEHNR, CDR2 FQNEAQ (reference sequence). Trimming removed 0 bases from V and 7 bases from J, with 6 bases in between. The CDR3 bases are TGTGCCAGCAGCTTAGCGCACAGTGAAGCTTTCTTT. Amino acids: CASSLAHSEAFF.

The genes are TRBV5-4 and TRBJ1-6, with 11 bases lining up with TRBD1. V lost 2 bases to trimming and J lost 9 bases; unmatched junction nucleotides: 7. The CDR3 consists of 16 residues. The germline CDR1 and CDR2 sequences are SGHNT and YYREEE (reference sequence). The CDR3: CASSLIGQGASSPLHF. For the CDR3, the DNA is TGTGCCAGCAGCTTAATTGGACAGGGGGCGAGTTCACCCCTCCACTTT.

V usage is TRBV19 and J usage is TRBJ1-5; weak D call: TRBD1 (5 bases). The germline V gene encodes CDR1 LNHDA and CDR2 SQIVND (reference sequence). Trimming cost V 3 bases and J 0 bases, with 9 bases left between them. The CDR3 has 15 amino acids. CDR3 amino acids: CASSMAGHSNQPQHF. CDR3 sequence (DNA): TGTGCCAGTAGTATGGCAGGGCATAGCAATCAGCCCCAGCATTTT.

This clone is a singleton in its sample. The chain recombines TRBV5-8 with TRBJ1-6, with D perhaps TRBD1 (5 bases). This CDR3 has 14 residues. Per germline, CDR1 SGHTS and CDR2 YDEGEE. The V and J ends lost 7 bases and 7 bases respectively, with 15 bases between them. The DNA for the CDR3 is TGTGCCAGCCAGGTCGGACGGGGGAATTCACCCCTCCACTTT. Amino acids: CASQVGRGNSPLHF.